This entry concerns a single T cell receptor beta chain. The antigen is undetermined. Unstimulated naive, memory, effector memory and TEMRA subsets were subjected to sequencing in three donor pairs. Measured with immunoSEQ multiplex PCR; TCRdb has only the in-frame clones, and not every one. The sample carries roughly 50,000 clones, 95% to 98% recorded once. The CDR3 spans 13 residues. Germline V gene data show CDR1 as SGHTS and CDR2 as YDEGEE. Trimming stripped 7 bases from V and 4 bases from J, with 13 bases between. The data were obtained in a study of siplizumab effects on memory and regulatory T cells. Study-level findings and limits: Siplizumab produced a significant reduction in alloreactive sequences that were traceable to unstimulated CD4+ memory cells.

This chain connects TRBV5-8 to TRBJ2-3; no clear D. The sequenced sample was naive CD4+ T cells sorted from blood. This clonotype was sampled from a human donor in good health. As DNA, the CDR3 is TGTGCCAGCGAAAATAGTGCCGCAGATACGCAGTATTTT. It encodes CASENSAADTQYF.